Listed below are T cell receptor beta chains from one sample, sequenced in a study of cytomegalovirus exposure and HLA in healthy donors. TCRdb keeps only in-frame clones here, not all; method: immunoSEQ multiplex PCR. In the table there are 150,000 to 200,000 clones, around three quarters of which are singletons. The sample comprised PBMCs. The receptors stem from a woman aged 25 to 39 in good health and CMV-seropositive. The CDR3 runs from the conserved cysteine through the conserved F or W. D genes are given only for firm matches. For some rows the clone size is stated as once, few or many, or as a class when expanded; others skip it.

clone_size	d_call	v_call	j_call	cdr3_nt	cdr3_aa
-	-	TRBV6-5	TRBJ1-2	TGTGCCAGCAGTGAAATATCCACAGTCTACACCTTC	CASSEISTVYTF
-	TRBD1	TRBV14	TRBJ2-1	TGTGCCAGCAGCCAAGTGGGCAGGGGGAATGAGCAGTTCTTC	CASSQVGRGNEQFF
-	TRBD1	TRBV9	TRBJ1-4	TGTGCCAGCAGCCCCTCTCACAGGGGCACTAATGAAAAACTGTTTTTT	CASSPSHRGTNEKLFF
few	-	TRBV20-1	TRBJ1-1	TGCAGTGCTAGGGTTGCGGTACCAGCTTTCTTT	CSARVAVPAFF
-	-	TRBV28	TRBJ1-2	TGTGCCAGCAGTTTACAGGGGAACTATGGCTACACCTTC	CASSLQGNYGYTF
-	TRBD1	TRBV28	TRBJ1-3	TGTGCCAGCAGGAACAGGGGGCTGTTAAGAAACACCATATATTTT	CASRNRGLLRNTIYF
-	-	TRBV29-1	TRBJ1-2	TGCAGCGTTGAAACCCCAGGGAGGGCCTATGGCTACACCTTC	CSVETPGRAYGYTF
-	-	TRBV4-1	TRBJ2-5	TGCGCCAGCAGCCTAAGCGACCAAGAGACCCAGTACTTC	CASSLSDQETQYF
-	-	TRBV27	TRBJ1-1	TGTGCCAGCAGTCCCCTTGGACTGATGGCTGAAGCTTTCTTT	CASSPLGLMAEAFF
-	-	TRBV6-1	TRBJ2-1	TGTGCCAGCAGTAAAGGGGGGGGGCAATTCAATGAGCAGTTCTTC	CASSKGGGQFNEQFF
-	TRBD1	TRBV29-1	TRBJ1-2	TGCAGCGTTGAAGATCGGGACAGGGAGGGCTACACCTTC	CSVEDRDREGYTF
-	TRBD2	TRBV7-6	TRBJ2-1	TGTGCCAGCAGCTTAGCGCCTAGCGGAAGCTCCTACAATGAGCAGTTCTTC	CASSLAPSGSSYNEQFF
-	-	TRBV11-2	TRBJ2-7	TGTGCCAGCAGCTTTAACAGGGTAGGCGAGCAGTACTTC	CASSFNRVGEQYF
-	TRBD2	TRBV9	TRBJ2-1	TGTGCCAGCAGCGTAACCGGGACTAGAGTTCGGGAGCAGTTCTTC	CASSVTGTRVREQFF
-	TRBD1	TRBV6-6	TRBJ1-2	TGTGCCAGCAGTTACACTCGGGACAGCCAGGGTGGCTACACCTTC	CASSYTRDSQGGYTF
once	TRBD1	TRBV7-8	TRBJ2-7	TGTGCCAGCAGCTTAGTAATGTCACAGGGGGTCGACGAGCAGTACTTC	CASSLVMSQGVDEQYF
-	-	TRBV5-1	TRBJ1-1	TGCGCCAGCAGCTTGGCTGATGGGCACACTGAAGCTTTCTTT	CASSLADGHTEAFF
-	TRBD1	TRBV19	TRBJ1-6	TGTGCCAGTAGTGCGGGACAGGGTCGATCACCCCTCCACTTT	CASSAGQGRSPLHF
few	-	TRBV27	TRBJ1-2	TGTGCCAGCTACGGACAGAAAAGGGGTATCTATGGCTACACCTTC	CASYGQKRGIYGYTF
-	-	TRBV7-2	TRBJ1-1	TGTGCCAGCAGCCGAAGCCCGACTGAGAACACTGAAGCTTTCTTT	CASSRSPTENTEAFF
few	-	TRBV5-1	TRBJ1-4	TGCGCCAGCAGCTTGGGACAGGTCGCTAATGAAAAACTGTTTTTT	CASSLGQVANEKLFF
-	TRBD1	TRBV5-1	TRBJ1-4	TGCGCCAGCAGCCCGGGGGGGACAGGGAAAGCGGAAAAACTGTTTTTT	CASSPGGTGKAEKLFF
-	-	TRBV21-1	TRBJ1-6	TGTGCCAGCAGCCCAACCTTAAGAGCAACTTCACCCCTCCACTTT	CASSPTLRATSPLHF
few	-	TRBV19	TRBJ1-4	TGTGCCAGTAGTATACGGGAGACCGCAACTAATGAAAAACTGTTTTTT	CASSIRETATNEKLFF
few	-	TRBV25-1	TRBJ2-3	TGTGCCAGCAGTGCCAGCGGCACAGATACGCAGTATTTT	CASSASGTDTQYF
-	TRBD1	TRBV19	TRBJ2-2	TGTGCCGCCCGGGACAGGCCTTCTAACACCGGGGAGCTGTTTTTT	CAARDRPSNTGELFF
-	TRBD2	TRBV6-5	TRBJ2-7	TGTGCCAGCAGCACCGGGACTAGCGGAACCGTGGAGCAGTACTTC	CASSTGTSGTVEQYF
-	-	TRBV4-3	TRBJ1-5	TGCGCCAGCAGCCAACTAATCGATAGCAATCAGCCCCAGCATTTT	CASSQLIDSNQPQHF
-	-	TRBV5-1	TRBJ1-4	TGCGCCAGCAGCCCTGAGGTGGCAACTGAAAAACTGTTTTTT	CASSPEVATEKLFF
-	-	TRBV12-2	TRBJ1-3	TGTGCAAGTCCCATTAACGCGATATTTTCTGGAAACACCATATATTTT	CASPINAIFSGNTIYF
once	-	TRBV5-5	TRBJ2-2	TGTGCCAGCAGCAAGTTCACCTCAGGAGGGGAGCTGTTTTTT	CASSKFTSGGELFF
-	-	TRBV15	TRBJ2-1	TGTGCCACCAGCAGAGTCAGCGGGTACACCTACAATGAGCAGTTCTTC	CATSRVSGYTYNEQFF
-	-	TRBV27	TRBJ1-5	TGTGCCAGCAGTTTATTGGGCAGTCAGCCCCAGCATTTT	CASSLLGSQPQHF
few	-	TRBV7-8	TRBJ1-2	TGTGCCAGCAGCTTAGCCGGGAGAACCAACTATGGCTACACCTTC	CASSLAGRTNYGYTF
-	-	TRBV5-1	TRBJ1-2	TGCGCCAGCAGCTTGGAAGGGGACTATGGCTACACCTTC	CASSLEGDYGYTF
-	TRBD1	TRBV27	TRBJ1-5	TGTGCCAGCAGTCAGACAGGGGGTAGCAATCAGCCCCAGCATTTT	CASSQTGGSNQPQHF
-	-	TRBV14	TRBJ2-1	TGTGCCAGCAGCCGTGCTCTAGGCGGTTTCGATGAGCAGTTCTTC	CASSRALGGFDEQFF
-	-	TRBV7-8	TRBJ1-5	TGTGCCAGCAGCTTAGGGGTAGGTGGAGCGACCACCCGACATCAGCCCCAGCATTTT	CASSLGVGGATTRHQPQHF
-	TRBD2	TRBV7-2	TRBJ2-7	TGTGCCAGCAGCTTAATGACGGGGGGGCCTTACGAGCAGTACTTC	CASSLMTGGPYEQYF
once	-	TRBV6-5	TRBJ2-7	TGTGCCAGCAGTCTAAAACAGGGCCCAACCTACGAGCAGTACTTC	CASSLKQGPTYEQYF